The next 20 T cell receptor beta chains were all read from a single sample in a study of CD8 T cells in ankylosing spondylitis. TCRdb itself ran the 5' RACE reads through MiXCR, one entry per CDR3 protein. The data contain about 140,000 distinct CDR3 sequences, about 6.7% of them singletons. The sequenced sample consisted of blood, either unsorted or a sorted T cell fraction (not recorded which). The origin of the receptors is a female donor with ankylosing spondylitis or in good health (not recorded which).

This clonotype was counted many times. The chain links TRBV27 to TRBJ1-1, with D uncertain. CDR3 length: 11 residues. CDR1 MNHEY and CDR2 SMNVEV come from the germline V gene (reference sequence). V was cut by 5 bases and J by 5 bases, with 6 bases left in between. CDR3 protein: CASSRWTEAFF. The CDR3 DNA is TGTGCCAGCAGTAGGTGGACTGAAGCTTTCTTT.

This clonotype was detected ten times or more. The rearrangement uses TRBV20-1 and TRBJ1-1; D unclear. The germline V and J ends were trimmed by 0 bases and 2 bases, with 10 bases remaining between them. The CDR3 loop spans 14 amino acids. Per germline, CDR1 DFQATT and CDR2 SNEGSKA (reference sequence). The CDR3 nucleotides read TGCAGTGCTAGAGAGGGCCAGAAAAACACTGAAGCTTTCTTT. This encodes CSAREGQKNTEAFF.

This clonotype was counted many times. The rearrangement uses TRBV20-1 and TRBJ1-1; no definite D call. The CDR3 is made up of 12 amino acids. V lost 5 bases and J 1 base, leaving 8 bases between the germline ends. Germline V gives CDR1 DFQATT, CDR2 SNEGSKA (reference sequence). CDR3 in DNA: TGCAGTGCTGCCAGAGAGAACACTGAAGCTTTCTTT. The encoded protein is CSAARENTEAFF.

This clonotype was detected ten times or more. The CDR3 loop reads CASSSLDRGGGTQYF. As DNA, the CDR3 is TGTGCCAGCAGCTCACTGGACAGGGGAGGGGGGACGCAGTATTTT. The chain couples TRBV7-6 to TRBJ2-3; the match to TRBD1 covers 9 bases. The CDR3 length is 15 residues. The trim removed 4 bases at V and 9 bases at J, leaving 11 bases unmatched. CDR1 SGHVS and CDR2 FNYEAQ come from the germline V gene.

In its sample, this clonotype was seen many times. The CDR3 spells CASRIKQGFTDTQYF. The CDR3 region has the DNA TGTGCCAGCAGAATAAAACAGGGCTTCACAGATACGCAGTATTTT. This chain connects TRBV6-2 or TRBV6-3 to TRBJ2-3, with D tentatively TRBD1 (6 bases). Germline loops: CDR1 MNHEY, CDR2 SVGEGT. The CDR3 consists of 15 residues. V dropped 6 bases and J dropped 2 bases, with 15 bases sitting between them.

Ten or more counts support this clonotype. The J gene is TRBJ2-7, the V gene TRBV27; D may be TRBD1 or TRBD2 (5 bases each). This CDR3 is 18 amino acids long. Germline CDR1 MNHEY, CDR2 SMNVEV (reference sequence). The V end lost 4 bases, the J end lost 4 bases, and 26 bases lay between the germline ends. CDR3 sequence reads: CASSSGTRGARAIYEQYF. The CDR3, as DNA: TGTGCCAGCAGTTCCGGGACCCGGGGCGCAAGGGCCATTTACGAGCAGTACTTC.

Many counts were recorded for this clonotype. The chain uses TRBV5-1 and TRBJ2-1, with 10 bases lining up with TRBD2. V lost 4 bases and J lost 6; bases outside the gene matches: 4. The CDR3 consists of 14 residues. Germline CDR1 is SGHRS and CDR2 is YFSETQ. CDR3 DNA sequence: TGCGCCAGCAGCCAACTAGCGGGAAGCAATGAGCAGTTCTTC. This sequence encodes CASSQLAGSNEQFF.

This clonotype was observed many times. This sequence joins TRBV12-3 or TRBV12-4 and TRBJ2-3; D gene ambiguous. There are 12 residues in the CDR3. V was cut by 1 base and J by 5 bases, with 4 bases left in between. For the CDR3, the DNA is TGTGCCAGCAGTTTAGTAGGAGATACGCAGTATTTT. Residues: CASSLVGDTQYF.

The rearrangement joins TRBV4-2 to TRBJ1-2; no definite D call. Trimming removed 0 bases at V and 3 bases at J, with 11 bases between. Looked up from germline, CDR1 is LGHNA and CDR2 is YNFKEQ. The CDR3 has 15 residues. CDR3 nucleotide sequence: TGTGCCAGCAGCCAAGAGCTGCCCGTTTACTATGGCTACACCTTC. Residues: CASSQELPVYYGYTF.

This clonotype came up many times. At one end, the junction sequence differs from germline, possibly due to a read error. V gene TRBV7-7 combines with J gene TRBJ2-1; 8 nucleotides align to TRBD2. The germline V gene encodes CDR1 SSHAT and CDR2 FNYEAQ (reference sequence). The CDR3 has 15 residues. CDR3 nucleotides: TGTGCTAGCAGCTTAGCACCGGGGGGGAGCAATGAGCAGTTCTTC. Translation gives CASSLAPGGSNEQFF.

This clonotype appeared many times. The chain joins TRBV28 to TRBJ1-4; the D gene is possibly TRBD1 (5 bases). The CDR3 is 17 residues long. V dropped 8 bases and J dropped 0 bases, with 19 bases sitting between them. CDR1 is MDHEN and CDR2 is SYDVKM in the germline V gene. CDR3 nucleotide sequence: TGTGCCAGCGCTTTGATTTATAGGGGAGCAACTAATGAAAAACTGTTTTTT. Translation: CASALIYRGATNEKLFF.

This clonotype was seen ten or more times. The V and J genes are TRBV15 and TRBJ1-5; the match to TRBD1 covers 7 bases. CDR3 length: 17 amino acids. V gave up 5 bases and J gave up 7 bases; unmatched junction bases: 17. The germline gives CDR1 LNHNV, CDR2 YYDKDF (reference sequence). The chain's CDR3 is CATSVRPQDRLRQPQHF. In DNA, the CDR3 is TGTGCCACCAGCGTTCGTCCTCAGGACAGGCTCAGACAGCCCCAGCATTTT. Drawing the rest from reference TRBV15 and TRBJ1-5, the complete variable domain is DAMVIQNPRYQVTQFGKPVTLSCSQTLNHNVMYWYQQKSSQAPKLLFHYYDKDFNNEADTPDNFQSRRPNTSFCFLDIRSPGLGDTAMYLCATSVRPQDRLRQPQHFGDGTRLSIL.

This clonotype occurred many times. The gene calls are TRBV2 and TRBJ2-7; D is possibly TRBD1 (7 bases). Germline V gene sequence: CDR1 SNHLY, CDR2 FYNNEI. The length of the CDR3 is 12 residues. Deletions cut 6 bases from V and 6 bases from J, with 12 bases between. CDR3 sequence reads: CASRRQGGEQYF. CDR3 sequence (DNA): TGTGCCAGCAGAAGACAGGGAGGCGAGCAGTACTTC. Full variable domain (missing parts from reference TRBV2 and TRBJ2-7): EPEVTQTPSHQVTQMGQEVILRCVPISNHLYFYWYRQILGQKVEFLVSFYNNEISEKSEIFDDQFSVERPDGSNFTLKIRSTKLEDSAMYFCASRRQGGEQYFGPGTRLTVT.

This clonotype appeared many times. Here the CDR3 reads CASKGDRGQRRDTEAFF. CDR3 coding DNA: TGTGCCAGCAAAGGGGACAGGGGGCAGAGACGTGACACTGAAGCTTTCTTT. The genes are TRBV12-3 or TRBV12-4 and TRBJ1-1; 12 bases align to TRBD1. This CDR3 is built from 17 residues. Losses at the gene ends were 7 bases for V and 3 bases for J; bases not matched to a gene: 12.

This clonotype was recorded at least ten times. The V call is TRBV21-1, the J call TRBJ2-7; TRBD1, the D gene given by the table, was not confirmed from the DNA. TRBV21-1 is a pseudogene. The CDR3 runs to 14 residues. This CDR3 reads CASILQDREYEQYF. The CDR3 nucleotides are TGTGCCAGCATCCTTCAGGACAGGGAGTACGAGCAGTACTTC.

This clonotype was found many times. The chain recombines TRBV6-1 with TRBJ1-5; D ambiguous. V lost 5 bases, J lost 4 bases, and 12 bases lay in between. The CDR3 contains 14 residues. Germline V lookup: CDR1 MNHNS, CDR2 SASEGT. CDR3 protein: CASSLLSQNQPQHF. The CDR3 region has the DNA TGTGCCAGCAGTCTGCTAAGCCAGAATCAGCCCCAGCATTTT.

This clonotype was recorded many times. V is TRBV29-1 and J is TRBJ1-1, with 10 bases lining up with TRBD1. The CDR3 is made up of 14 amino acids. Trimming removed 4 bases from V and 4 bases from J; junction bases left unmatched: 6. The germline V gene has CDR1 SQVTM and CDR2 ANQGSEA. CDR3 in DNA: TGCAGCGTTGCGACAGGGGGCTTCGTCACTGAAGCTTTCTTT. Its translation is CSVATGGFVTEAFF. Looking up the rest from reference TRBV29-1 and TRBJ1-1 gives the full variable domain: SAVISQKPSRDICQRGTSLTIQCQVDSQVTMMFWYRQQPGQSLTLIATANQGSEATYESGFVIDKFPISRPNLTFSTLTVSNMSPEDSSIYLCSVATGGFVTEAFFGQGTRLTVV.

Comments on this clonotype: A much larger clone differs from this one at a single base, so this may be a read error. The genes are TRBV29-1 and TRBJ2-4, with a weak D call TRBD2 (6 bases). V was shortened by 3 bases and J by 0 bases, with 24 bases between the two germline ends. The CDR3 covers 19 residues. CDR1 and CDR2 from the germline V gene are SQVTM and ANQGSEA. The CDR3 loop is CSVDAIPGRRGLAKNIQYF. CDR3 bases: TGCAGCGTTGATGCCATTCCGGGACGGAGGGGATTAGCCAAAAACATTCAGTACTTC.

Ten or more counts support this clonotype. This chain uses TRBV5-1 with TRBJ1-1, with a weak D call TRBD1 (5 bases). Germline-derived CDR1 and CDR2 are SGHRS and YFSETQ. This CDR3 region has 13 residues. The germline V and J ends were trimmed by 4 bases and 8 bases, with 15 bases remaining between them. CDR3 protein: CASSPMDTREAFF. The CDR3 DNA sequence: TGCGCCAGCAGCCCGATGGACACGCGGGAAGCTTTCTTT.

The sample holds many counts of this clonotype. The chain employs TRBV5-1 and TRBJ1-3, with D hard to call. The CDR3 sequence is 17 residues long. Germline values: CDR1 SGHRS, CDR2 YFSETQ. Deletions cut 3 bases from V and 0 bases from J, with 16 bases between. The CDR3 loop is CASSSRRRRNSGNTIYF. In DNA form, the CDR3 reads TGCGCCAGCAGCTCGCGGAGAAGGCGCAACTCTGGAAACACCATATATTTT. The full variable domain, in which reference TRBV5-1 and TRBJ1-3 provide the parts outside the CDR3, is KAGVTQTPRYLIKTRGQQVTLSCSPISGHRSVSWYQQTPGQGLQFLFEYFSETQRNKGNFPGRFSGRQFSNSRSEMNVSTLELGDSALYLCASSSRRRRNSGNTIYFGEGSWLTVV.